This note documents a single T cell receptor (beta chain) sequence. Its antigen is still unknown. Deep-level assay runs were performed. The repertoire was sequenced with immunoSEQ multiplex PCR; TCRdb's copy has only in-frame clones and lacks some. Of millions of clones in the sample, around 96% are singletons; the top ten hold about 1.1%. This entry is derived from a study of shared clonotypes between healthy human individuals. Findings of the study overall: Naive CD4 clonotype sharing across several donors was about 5%.

Naive CD8 cells lacked CD45RO, underwent positive selection for CCR7 and left out terminally differentiated effector memory CD45RA+ cells. This sequence originates from a man aged 18 to 30 in good health. The sequencing input was naive CD8+ T cells sorted from blood.

The DNA for the CDR3 is TGTGCCAGCAGTTATTCGGGACAGGCTGAAGCTTTCTTT. Protein sequence: CASSYSGQAEAFF. V gene TRBV6-5 combines with J gene TRBJ1-1, with TRBD1 identical over 8 bases. CDR1 is MNHEY and CDR2 is SVGAGI in the germline V gene. The CDR3 totals 13 residues. V trimming: 3 bases; J trimming: 6 bases; junction bases outside the gene matches: 3.